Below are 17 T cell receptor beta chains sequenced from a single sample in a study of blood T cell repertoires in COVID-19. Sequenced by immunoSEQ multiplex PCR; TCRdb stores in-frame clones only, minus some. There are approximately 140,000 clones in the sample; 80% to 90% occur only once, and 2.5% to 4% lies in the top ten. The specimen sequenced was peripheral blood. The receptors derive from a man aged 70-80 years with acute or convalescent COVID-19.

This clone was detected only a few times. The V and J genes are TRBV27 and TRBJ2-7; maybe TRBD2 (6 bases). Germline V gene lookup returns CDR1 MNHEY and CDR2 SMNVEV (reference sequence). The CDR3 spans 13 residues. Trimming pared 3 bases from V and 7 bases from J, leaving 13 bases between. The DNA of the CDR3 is TGTGCCAGCAGTTTTGGAGGGGTAGGGGAGCAGTACTTC. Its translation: CASSFGGVGEQYF.

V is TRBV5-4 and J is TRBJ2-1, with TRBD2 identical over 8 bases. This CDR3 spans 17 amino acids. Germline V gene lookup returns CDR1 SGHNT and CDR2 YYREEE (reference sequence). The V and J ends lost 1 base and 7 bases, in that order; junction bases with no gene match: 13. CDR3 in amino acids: CASSLPLGGRRGNEQFF. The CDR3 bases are TGTGCCAGCAGCTTGCCCCTGGGCGGGAGGAGGGGTAATGAGCAGTTCTTC.

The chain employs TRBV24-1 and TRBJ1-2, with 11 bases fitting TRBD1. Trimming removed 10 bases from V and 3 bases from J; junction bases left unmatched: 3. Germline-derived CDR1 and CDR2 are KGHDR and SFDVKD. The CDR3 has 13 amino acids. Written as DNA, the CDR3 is TGTGCCACAGGGACAGGGGGGGACTATGGCTACACCTTC. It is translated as CATGTGGDYGYTF.

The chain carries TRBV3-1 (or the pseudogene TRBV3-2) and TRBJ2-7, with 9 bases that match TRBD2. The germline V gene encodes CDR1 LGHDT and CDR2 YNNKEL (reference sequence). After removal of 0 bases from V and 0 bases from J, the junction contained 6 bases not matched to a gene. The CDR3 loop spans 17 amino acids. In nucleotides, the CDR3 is TGTGCCAGCAGCCAAGATCCGGCGGGAGGGAGCTCCTACGAGCAGTACTTC. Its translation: CASSQDPAGGSSYEQYF.

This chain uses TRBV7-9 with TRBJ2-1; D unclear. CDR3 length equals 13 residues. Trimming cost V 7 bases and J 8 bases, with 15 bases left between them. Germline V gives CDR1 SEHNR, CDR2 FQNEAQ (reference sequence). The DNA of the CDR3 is TGTGCCAGCAACCCTTTAGAACTGGATGAGCAGTTCTTC. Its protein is CASNPLELDEQFF.

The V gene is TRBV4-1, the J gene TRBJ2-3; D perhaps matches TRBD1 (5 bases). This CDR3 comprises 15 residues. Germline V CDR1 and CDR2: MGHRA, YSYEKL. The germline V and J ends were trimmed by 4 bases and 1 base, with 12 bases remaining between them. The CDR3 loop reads CASSLQGGGTDTQYF. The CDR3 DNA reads TGCGCCAGCAGCCTCCAGGGTGGTGGCACAGATACGCAGTATTTT.

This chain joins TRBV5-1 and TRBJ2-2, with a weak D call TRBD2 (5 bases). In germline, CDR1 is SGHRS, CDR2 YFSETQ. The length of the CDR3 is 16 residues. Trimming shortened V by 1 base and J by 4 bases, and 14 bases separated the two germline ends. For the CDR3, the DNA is TGCGCCAGCAGCTTGCTTACGGCAGGAGGCACCGGGGAGCTGTTTTTT. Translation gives CASSLLTAGGTGELFF. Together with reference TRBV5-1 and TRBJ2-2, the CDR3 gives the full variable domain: KAGVTQTPRYLIKTRGQQVTLSCSPISGHRSVSWYQQTPGQGLQFLFEYFSETQRNKGNFPGRFSGRQFSNSRSEMNVSTLELGDSALYLCASSLLTAGGTGELFFGEGSRLTVL.

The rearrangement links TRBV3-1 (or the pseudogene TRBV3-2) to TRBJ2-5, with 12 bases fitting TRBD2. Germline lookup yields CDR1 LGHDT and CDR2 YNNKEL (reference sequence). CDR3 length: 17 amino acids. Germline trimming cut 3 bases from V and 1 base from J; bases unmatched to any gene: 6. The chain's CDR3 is CASSHVTSGSFQETQYF. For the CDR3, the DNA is TGTGCCAGCAGCCACGTGACTAGCGGGAGTTTCCAAGAGACCCAGTACTTC.

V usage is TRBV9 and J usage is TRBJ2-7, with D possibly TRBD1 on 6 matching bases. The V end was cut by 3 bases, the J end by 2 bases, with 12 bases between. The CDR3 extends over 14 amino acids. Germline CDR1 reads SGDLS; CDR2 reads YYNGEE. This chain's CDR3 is CASSAHGDTYEQYF. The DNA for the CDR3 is TGTGCCAGCAGCGCCCATGGGGACACCTACGAGCAGTACTTC. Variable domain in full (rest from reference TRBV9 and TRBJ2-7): DSGVTQTPKHLITATGQRVTLRCSPRSGDLSVYWYQQSLDQGLQFLIQYYNGEERAKGNILERFSAQQFPDLHSELNLSSLELGDSALYFCASSAHGDTYEQYFGPGTRLTVT.

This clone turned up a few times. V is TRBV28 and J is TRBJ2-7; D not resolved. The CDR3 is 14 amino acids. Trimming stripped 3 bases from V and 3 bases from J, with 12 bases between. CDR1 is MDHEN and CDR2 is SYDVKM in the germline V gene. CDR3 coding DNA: TGTGCCAGCAGTTTGGGCCCCACAGACTACGAGCAGTACTTC. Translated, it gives CASSLGPTDYEQYF.

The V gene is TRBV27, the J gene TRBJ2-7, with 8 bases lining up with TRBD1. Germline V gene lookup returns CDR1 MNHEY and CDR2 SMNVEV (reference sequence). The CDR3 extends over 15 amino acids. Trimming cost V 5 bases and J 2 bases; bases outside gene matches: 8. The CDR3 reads CASSGTGSNAYEQYF. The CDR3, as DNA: TGTGCCAGCAGTGGGACAGGTTCTAATGCCTACGAGCAGTACTTC.

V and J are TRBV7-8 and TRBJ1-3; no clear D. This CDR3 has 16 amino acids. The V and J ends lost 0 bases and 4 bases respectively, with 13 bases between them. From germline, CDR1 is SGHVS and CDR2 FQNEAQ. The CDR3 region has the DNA TGTGCCAGCAGCTTAGCGCCTAGAGAGTCCGGAAACACCATATATTTT. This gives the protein CASSLAPRESGNTIYF.

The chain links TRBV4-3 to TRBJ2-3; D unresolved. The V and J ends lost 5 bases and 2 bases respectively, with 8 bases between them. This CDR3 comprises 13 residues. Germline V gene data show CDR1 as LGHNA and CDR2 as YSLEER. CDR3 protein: CASSGTITDTQYF. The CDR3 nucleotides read TGCGCCAGCAGCGGTACTATCACAGATACGCAGTATTTT.

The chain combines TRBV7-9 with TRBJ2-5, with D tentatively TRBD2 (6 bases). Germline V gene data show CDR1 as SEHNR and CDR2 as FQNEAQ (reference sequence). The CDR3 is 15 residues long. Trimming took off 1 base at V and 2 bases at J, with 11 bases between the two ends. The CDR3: CASSLDGGAQETQYF. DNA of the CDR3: TGTGCCAGCAGCTTAGACGGGGGAGCTCAAGAGACCCAGTACTTC.

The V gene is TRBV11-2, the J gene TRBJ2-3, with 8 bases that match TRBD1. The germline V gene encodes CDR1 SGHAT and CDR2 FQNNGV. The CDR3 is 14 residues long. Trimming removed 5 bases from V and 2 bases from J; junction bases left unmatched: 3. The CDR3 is CASSLQGVTDTQYF. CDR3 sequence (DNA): TGTGCCAGCAGCCTACAGGGGGTCACAGATACGCAGTATTTT.

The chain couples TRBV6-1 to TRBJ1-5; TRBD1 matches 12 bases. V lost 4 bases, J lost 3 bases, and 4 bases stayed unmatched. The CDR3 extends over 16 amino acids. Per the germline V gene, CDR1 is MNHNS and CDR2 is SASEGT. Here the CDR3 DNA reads TGTGCCAGCAGTGCCGGGACAGGGGGCTACAATCAGCCCCAGCATTTT. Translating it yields CASSAGTGGYNQPQHF.

The CDR3 protein is CASSPTTGTNYGYTF. The DNA of the CDR3 is TGTGCCAGCTCACCAACGACAGGGACTAACTATGGCTACACCTTC. This chain connects TRBV18 to TRBJ1-2; TRBD1 matches 7 bases. The CDR3 has 15 amino acids. V dropped 2 bases and J dropped 0; count of bases not matched to a gene: 3. Germline loops: CDR1 KGHSH, CDR2 LQKENI.